Following are 32 T cell receptor beta chains from one sample sequenced in a study of OX40 agonist ivuxolimab in advanced cancers. Data came from immunoSEQ multiplex PCR; TCRdb stores just in-frame clones and leaves some out. The profile shows 40,000 or so clones, roughly 90% of them singletons. This specimen was CD4+ or CD8+ T cells sorted from blood, taken in a trial of the OX40 agonist ivuxolimab. These receptors were taken from an adult with an advanced solid tumor such as melanoma, head and neck, liver or kidney cancer.

This clone was recorded only once. V is TRBV9 and J is TRBJ2-3; TRBD1 might be the D (6 bases). V shed 6 bases and J shed 8 bases, with 19 bases lying between them. From germline, CDR1 is SGDLS and CDR2 YYNGEE. This CDR3 is built from 14 residues. CDR3 nucleotides: TGTGCCAGCACAGGGGTGGGGGCCCCCGGTACGCAGTATTTT. Translation gives CASTGVGAPGTQYF. Using reference TRBV9 and TRBJ2-3 for the parts outside the CDR3, the full variable domain is DSGVTQTPKHLITATGQRVTLRCSPRSGDLSVYWYQQSLDQGLQFLIQYYNGEERAKGNILERFSAQQFPDLHSELNLSSLELGDSALYFCASTGVGAPGTQYFGPGTRLTVL.

The genes are TRBV5-1 and TRBJ2-5, with D possibly TRBD1 on 6 matching bases. Germline lookup yields CDR1 SGHRS and CDR2 YFSETQ. The CDR3 extends over 14 amino acids. Trimming took 4 bases from V and 3 from J, leaving 13 bases between them. The CDR3 DNA reads TGCGCCAGCAGCCCGTCTAAGGGGGAAGAGACCCAGTACTTC. This gives the protein CASSPSKGEETQYF.

This chain links TRBV6-1 with TRBJ1-3, with a tentative D call TRBD1 (6 bases). The V and J ends lost 5 bases and 12 bases respectively, with 23 bases between them. Germline V lookup: CDR1 MNHNS, CDR2 SASEGT. The CDR3 sequence is 15 residues long. The CDR3 reads CASSLGGTPPDGIYF. The CDR3 DNA is TGTGCCAGCAGTCTCGGCGGGACACCGCCGGACGGCATATATTTT.

The chain carries TRBV27 and TRBJ1-2; D is uncertain. The V and J ends lost 6 bases and 0 bases respectively, with 17 bases between them. The V gene's germline CDR1 is MNHEY and CDR2 SMNVEV (reference sequence). The CDR3 extends over 16 amino acids. CDR3 protein: CASSRSQALANYGYTF. CDR3 in DNA: TGTGCCAGCAGCCGCAGCCAAGCCCTAGCTAACTATGGCTACACCTTC.

DNA of the CDR3: TGTGCCAGTTCACAGGGGAGGAACACCATATATTTT. It encodes CASSQGRNTIYF. The gene calls are TRBV19 and TRBJ1-3; 7 nucleotides agree with TRBD1. CDR3 length: 12 amino acids. CDR1 is LNHDA and CDR2 is SQIVND in the germline V gene (reference sequence). V shed 8 bases, J shed 7 bases, and the junction held 5 bases outside the gene matches.

CDR3 loop: CASSAQGDQPQHF. The CDR3 nucleotides are TGTGCCAGCAGCGCACAGGGGGATCAGCCCCAGCATTTT. J is TRBJ1-5 and V is TRBV9; 8 nucleotides agree with TRBD1. The CDR3 sequence is 13 residues long. Germline V gene data show CDR1 as SGDLS and CDR2 as YYNGEE. V shed 3 bases, J shed 5 bases, and the junction held 1 base outside the gene matches.

V and J are TRBV2 and TRBJ2-7; no firm D call. CDR3 length: 11 residues. With 5 bases removed from V and 1 base from J, the gap between germline ends came to 3 bases. Germline assignment: CDR1 SNHLY and CDR2 FYNNEI. CDR3 DNA: TGTGCCAGCAGTAATTCCTACGAGCAGTACTTC. Its protein product is CASSNSYEQYF.

This rearrangement joins TRBV18 to TRBJ2-7; 8 nucleotides align to TRBD1. Germline values: CDR1 KGHSH, CDR2 LQKENI. CDR3 length: 16 residues. The ends lost 4 bases at V and 3 bases at J; junction bases unmatched: 11. The CDR3 protein is CASSRVPTGALYEQYF. For the CDR3, the DNA is TGTGCCAGCTCACGGGTTCCGACAGGGGCGCTCTACGAGCAGTACTTC.

On this clone itself: The missing conserved phenylalanine or tryptophan at the end of this CDR3 makes a read error likely. The limits of the CDR3 on the DNA are not certain, so only TCRdb's listed CDR3 is given. This sequence joins TRBV21-1 and TRBJ1-6; TRBD1, as called in the table, went unchecked against the DNA. TRBV21-1 represents a pseudogene. The CDR3 is 17 residues long, ends included. CDR3 sequence: CASSKGAGRRGNSPLHL.

This chain joins TRBV9 and TRBJ2-1; D possibly corresponds to TRBD2 (7 bases). CDR3 length: 16 amino acids. Germline CDR1 reads SGDLS; CDR2 reads YYNGEE. Trimming took 0 bases from V and 10 from J, leaving 20 bases between them. This CDR3 reads CASSVEVVGGHWEQFF. CDR3 coding DNA: TGTGCCAGCAGCGTAGAGGTGGTGGGGGGGCATTGGGAGCAGTTCTTC.

The V and J genes are TRBV19 and TRBJ2-7, with a possible D match to TRBD1 (6 bases). CDR3 size: 14 residues. Per germline, CDR1 LNHDA and CDR2 SQIVND (reference sequence). The V end was cut by 3 bases, the J end by 2 bases, with 11 bases between. The CDR3 reads CASSMQGSPYEQYF. CDR3 in DNA: TGTGCCAGTAGTATGCAGGGGTCTCCCTACGAGCAGTACTTC.

The chain combines TRBV7-9 with TRBJ1-1; D not resolved. V lost 6 bases, J lost 6 bases, and 17 bases lay in between. The CDR3 is 14 amino acids. Germline CDR1 SEHNR, CDR2 FQNEAQ (reference sequence). In DNA, the CDR3 is TGTGCCAGCAGGGTGGGCGGTGCATTCGCTGAAGCTTTCTTT. Its translation: CASRVGGAFAEAFF.

The chain combines TRBV9 with TRBJ2-7; D not certain. Between the trimmed V and J ends, which lost 4 bases and 3 bases, there was a span of 38 bases. The germline gives CDR1 SGDLS, CDR2 YYNGEE. This CDR3 spans 22 amino acids. CDR3 region: CASSPHPPTVGLLTGVSYEQYF. In DNA form, the CDR3 reads TGTGCCAGCAGCCCCCACCCTCCCACGGTGGGTCTTTTAACTGGGGTAAGCTACGAGCAGTACTTC.

The chain links TRBV7-6 to TRBJ1-1; TRBD1 matches 7 bases. Trimming took 5 bases from V and 1 from J; bases not matched to a gene: 7. This CDR3 contains 15 residues. The germline CDR1 and CDR2 sequences are SGHVS and FNYEAQ. In nucleotides, the CDR3 is TGTGCCAGCAGCCCAGGGGGACCCAAGAACACTGAAGCTTTCTTT. Residues: CASSPGGPKNTEAFF.

The genes are TRBV29-1 and TRBJ1-3; no clear D gene. CDR1 SQVTM and CDR2 ANQGSEA come from the germline V gene. V lost 5 bases and J lost 0, with 5 bases in between. The CDR3 extends over 12 amino acids. The CDR3 sequence: CSVHTSGNTIYF. CDR3 in DNA: TGCAGCGTTCACACCTCTGGAAACACCATATATTTT.

This chain connects TRBV7-3 to TRBJ2-2; D remains ambiguous. Germline lookup yields CDR1 SGHTA and CDR2 FQGTGA. V was clipped by 2 bases and J by 3 bases, with 13 bases between them. This CDR3 spans 16 amino acids. The CDR3 sequence: CASSLRPSLYTGELFF. The CDR3 DNA follows: TGTGCCAGCAGCTTACGTCCCTCATTATACACCGGGGAGCTGTTTTTT.

V usage is TRBV7-8 and J usage is TRBJ2-5; TRBD2 aligns across 7 bases. Losses at the gene ends were 3 bases for V and 0 bases for J; bases not matched to a gene: 7. This CDR3 contains 16 residues. The V gene's germline CDR1 is SGHVS and CDR2 FQNEAQ. The CDR3 spells CASSFRAGVNQETQYF. CDR3 DNA sequence: TGTGCCAGCAGCTTTAGGGCGGGAGTAAACCAAGAGACCCAGTACTTC.

The chain joins TRBV27 to TRBJ1-2; TRBD1 is a possible D gene (6 bases). Trimming pared 10 bases from V and 8 bases from J, leaving 20 bases between. This CDR3 is built from 13 residues. Looked up from germline, CDR1 is MNHEY and CDR2 is SMNVEV (reference sequence). In DNA, the CDR3 is TGTGCCACCCGCCAGGGGCGGATCGGGGGCTACACCTTC. Protein product: CATRQGRIGGYTF.

The rearrangement links TRBV2 to TRBJ2-7; possibly TRBD1 for D (6 bases). The CDR3 has 16 amino acids. V was pared by 1 base and J by 3 bases, with 16 bases between. CDR1 and CDR2 (germline): SNHLY, FYNNEI. The CDR3 loop reads CASSEGPWGLGYEQYF. CDR3 in DNA: TGTGCCAGCAGTGAAGGGCCGTGGGGGCTTGGCTACGAGCAGTACTTC. Full variable domain (remainder filled in from reference TRBV2 and TRBJ2-7): EPEVTQTPSHQVTQMGQEVILRCVPISNHLYFYWYRQILGQKVEFLVSFYNNEISEKSEIFDDQFSVERPDGSNFTLKIRSTKLEDSAMYFCASSEGPWGLGYEQYFGPGTRLTVT.

The rearrangement joins TRBV18 to TRBJ1-1; D is undetermined. The CDR3 loop spans 14 amino acids. Germline V CDR1 and CDR2: KGHSH, LQKENI. Trimming pared 2 bases from V and 4 bases from J, leaving 11 bases between. In DNA form, the CDR3 reads TGTGCCAGCTCACCAGCAGGAACGGGCACTGAAGCTTTCTTT. Protein: CASSPAGTGTEAFF.

The chain employs TRBV11-2 and TRBJ1-6; D is possibly TRBD1 (5 bases). Trimming removed 1 base at V and 7 bases at J, with 5 bases between. CDR3 length equals 13 residues. Germline V gene lookup returns CDR1 SGHAT and CDR2 FQNNGV. As DNA, the CDR3 is TGTGCCAGCAGCTTAGGGGGGAATTCACCCCTCCACTTT. This translates into CASSLGGNSPLHF.

The rearrangement links TRBV7-9 to TRBJ2-3; a possible D gene is TRBD1 (5 bases). V lost 10 bases and J lost 1, with 15 bases in between. Germline CDR1 is SEHNR and CDR2 is FQNEAQ (reference sequence). The CDR3 length is 14 residues. The CDR3 spells CATSMGQGTDTQYF. The CDR3 DNA is TGTGCCACCTCGATGGGGCAGGGCACAGATACGCAGTATTTT.

CDR3 amino acids: CASSLGGSANQPQHF. The CDR3 DNA reads as TGTGCCAGCAGCCTCGGTGGGTCCGCAAATCAGCCCCAGCATTTT. The chain links TRBV9 to TRBJ1-5; D is unclear. V lost 4 bases, J lost 4 bases, and 15 bases lay in between. Per germline, CDR1 SGDLS and CDR2 YYNGEE. This CDR3 has 15 residues.

The V and J genes are TRBV7-2 and TRBJ2-5; unclear D gene. The V end lost 5 bases, the J end lost 7 bases, and 11 bases lay between the germline ends. The CDR3 contains 12 residues. Germline-derived CDR1 and CDR2 are SGHTA and FQGNSA. The CDR3 sequence: CASSAQKRTQYF. The CDR3 DNA follows: TGTGCCAGCAGCGCCCAAAAACGGACCCAGTACTTC.

This rearrangement joins TRBV2 to TRBJ1-2; the match to TRBD1 covers 9 bases. The ends lost 0 bases at V and 8 bases at J; junction bases unmatched: 4. The CDR3 length is 14 residues. Germline CDR1 is SNHLY and CDR2 is FYNNEI. The CDR3: CASSEAGTGGGYTF. The CDR3 nucleotides are TGTGCCAGCAGTGAAGCAGGTACAGGGGGCGGCTACACCTTC.

This chain connects TRBV14 to TRBJ1-6, with 7 bases identical to TRBD1. The J segment lost 7 bases and the V segment lost 4 bases, leaving 19 bases of the junction unmatched. The CDR3 sequence is 19 residues long. Germline loops: CDR1 SGHDN, CDR2 FVKESK. The CDR3 coding sequence is TGTGCCAGCAGCCCCTTAAGGTCCCTCAGACAGGGACGAAATTCACCCCTCCACTTT. The encoded protein is CASSPLRSLRQGRNSPLHF.

The genes are TRBV19 and TRBJ2-7; weak D call: TRBD2 (6 bases). There are 15 residues in the CDR3. Trimming pared 8 bases from V and 5 bases from J, leaving 22 bases between. Per germline, CDR1 LNHDA and CDR2 SQIVND (reference sequence). CDR3 sequence: CASCHPGGSSDEQYF. CDR3 nucleotide sequence: TGTGCCAGTTGCCACCCTGGGGGGTCTTCCGACGAGCAGTACTTC.

The rearrangement joins TRBV6-1 to TRBJ1-2; D might be TRBD1 (5 bases). Trimming took 2 bases from V and 7 from J, leaving 11 bases between them. This CDR3 has 13 amino acids. Germline values: CDR1 MNHNS, CDR2 SASEGT. The DNA of the CDR3 is TGTGCCAGCAGTGAATCAGGGCGGCTTGGCTACACCTTC. This gives the protein CASSESGRLGYTF.

The table lists this clone with a count of one. V and J are TRBV7-8 and TRBJ2-5; D is undetermined. The V gene's germline CDR1 is SGHVS and CDR2 FQNEAQ. This CDR3 region has 14 residues. V shed 0 bases and J shed 1 base, with 6 bases lying between them. CDR3 nucleotide sequence: TGTGCCAGCAGCTTAGCTGGAGCCCAAGAGACCCAGTACTTC. Residues: CASSLAGAQETQYF.

The chain employs TRBV9 and TRBJ1-1; D call uncertain. Trimming took off 4 bases at V and 5 bases at J, with 15 bases between the two ends. This CDR3 contains 14 residues. Germline CDR1 SGDLS, CDR2 YYNGEE. CDR3 coding DNA: TGTGCCAGCAGCCAAGGGCAGATGGCGACTGAAGCTTTCTTT. Its translation is CASSQGQMATEAFF.

The V gene is TRBV5-5, the J gene TRBJ2-3; D is uncertain. V was pared by 0 bases and J by 1 base, with 9 bases between. This CDR3 contains 15 residues. Germline CDR1 and CDR2: SGHKS and YYEKEE (reference sequence). The CDR3 protein is CASSLGQIRTDTQYF. DNA for the CDR3: TGTGCCAGCAGCTTGGGGCAGATTCGCACAGATACGCAGTATTTT.

About this clone itself: Likely a read error: the CDR3 ends without its conserved phenylalanine or tryptophan. The chain employs TRBV9 and TRBJ1-6; D is undetermined. Germline assignment: CDR1 SGDLS and CDR2 YYNGEE. Trimming took off 0 bases at V and 7 bases at J, with 8 bases between the two ends. This CDR3 contains 14 residues. The CDR3 is CASSVGVDNSPLHL. As DNA, the CDR3 is TGTGCCAGCAGCGTAGGAGTAGACAATTCACCCCTCCACCTT.